A single TCR beta chain is shown here with its context. The antigen is undetermined. This entry belongs to a study of T cell responses to AZD1222 COVID-19 vaccine. Study-level points and caveats: No repertoire was sampled before or during the peak T cell response, only after it. The donor cohort was predominantly white British with a female majority, and clonal diversity may have been underestimated. The study found vaccine-associated CD4 TCRs spanning spike, dominant at 160-218 and 743-854.

Whether given at about 4 or about 12 weeks, second doses were pooled. Profiling relied on immunoSEQ multiplex PCR, and the TCRdb table lists in-frame clones only, not all of them. The sample gives 140,000 or so clones, approximately 90% of which show up once; around 1.7% is in the top ten. This CDR3 has 14 amino acids. The V end was cut by 7 bases, the J end by 5 bases, with 15 bases between. Germline V gene lookup returns CDR1 MNHNY and CDR2 SVGAGI (reference sequence). The starting material was peripheral blood, obtained 28 days after the second AZD1222 dose. This TCR was sampled from an adult who received the AZD1222 COVID-19 vaccine. The rearrangement uses TRBV6-6 and TRBJ2-1, with D perhaps TRBD1 (6 bases). Written as DNA, the CDR3 is TGTGCCAGCAAGGCCAGGGGTATCCACAATGAGCAGTTCTTC. This gives the protein CASKARGIHNEQFF.